This T cell receptor (beta chain) stems from a study of T cell changes during pregnancy in multiple sclerosis. Here immunoSEQ multiplex PCR was the method, and the copy in TCRdb shows in-frame clones only, minus some. The top ten hold around 0.25% of the sample, which has around 57,000 clones, roughly 92% seen once. This clone was recorded once. This CDR3 spans 14 amino acids. Germline assignment: CDR1 SGHDN and CDR2 FVKESK. Trimming took off 0 bases at V and 7 bases at J, with 12 bases between the two ends. The sample in question was CD4+ T cells from peripheral blood mononuclear cells, obtained in the third trimester of pregnancy. The rearrangement links TRBV14 to TRBJ1-2; D not resolved. The receptor comes from a female donor with multiple sclerosis, enrolled in a pregnancy study. CDR3 residues: CASSQDRVGSGYTF. The DNA for the CDR3 is TGTGCCAGCAGCCAAGACCGGGTCGGCTCTGGCTACACCTTC.